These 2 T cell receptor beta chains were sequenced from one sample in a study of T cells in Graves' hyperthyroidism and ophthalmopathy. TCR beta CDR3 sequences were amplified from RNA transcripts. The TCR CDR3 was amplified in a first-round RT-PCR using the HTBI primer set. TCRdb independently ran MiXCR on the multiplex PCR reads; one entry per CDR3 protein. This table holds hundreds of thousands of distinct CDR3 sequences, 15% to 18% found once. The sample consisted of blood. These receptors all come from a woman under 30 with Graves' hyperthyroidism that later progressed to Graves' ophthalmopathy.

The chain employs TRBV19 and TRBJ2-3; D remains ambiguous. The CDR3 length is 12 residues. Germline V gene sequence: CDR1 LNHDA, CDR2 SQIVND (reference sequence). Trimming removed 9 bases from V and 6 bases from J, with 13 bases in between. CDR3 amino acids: CASRLDGDTQYF. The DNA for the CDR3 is TGTGCCAGCCGACTCGACGGCGATACGCAGTATTTT.

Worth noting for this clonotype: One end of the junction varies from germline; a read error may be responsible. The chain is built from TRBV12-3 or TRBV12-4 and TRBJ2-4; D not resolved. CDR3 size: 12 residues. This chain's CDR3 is CASSPAANIQYF. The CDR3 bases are TGTGCTAGCAGTCCTGCTGCAAACATTCAGTACTTC.